Listed below are T cell receptor beta chains from one sample, sequenced in a study of shared T cell receptors in the human thymus. TCRdb's table, derived via immunoSEQ multiplex PCR, lists solely in-frame clones and lacks some. The table lists tens of thousands of clones, 90% to 95% of them singletons, with around 0.035% in the top ten. The sample taken for sequencing was thymocytes. These receptors were collected from a human donor. CDR3s leave out the opening cysteine and the closing phenylalanine or tryptophan. Each record gives: clone size, J gene, V gene, CDR3 protein. Clone size appears in some rows only: once, few, many, or a class for an expanded clone.

- TRBJ1-2 TRBV7-9 ASSLTQGAYGYT
- TRBJ2-1 TRBV11-2 ASSFQRGPICEQF
- TRBJ2-7 TRBV9 ASSVGGGLNHEQY
- TRBJ1-5 TRBV6-1 ASSEVWGGIYSNQPQH
- TRBJ2-1 TRBV11-2 ASSLCCYHEQF
once TRBJ2-3 TRBV18 ASSPTTGGRTDTQY
- TRBJ2-1 TRBV18 ASSPTSGGAEQF
- TRBJ2-5 TRBV5-6 ASSGRLAGVDQETQY
few TRBJ2-7 TRBV10-3 AISESTALAGEQY
- TRBJ2-1 TRBV28 ASRTESSYNEQF
- TRBJ1-4 TRBV6-6 ASRTGQGNEKLF
- TRBJ1-6 TRBV9 ASSVGQGVSYNSPLH
- TRBJ2-3 TRBV5-1 ASSSATSGDTQY
- TRBJ1-6 TRBV27 ASSLSNNRDPSNYNSPLH
- TRBJ2-7 TRBV27 ASTWGDHYEQY
- TRBJ2-2 TRBV7-8 ASSFTSRQGTGELF
- TRBJ2-5 TRBV28 ASSPRLAGVKGTQY
- TRBJ2-7 TRBV30 AWSVRLLAGDYNYEQY
- TRBJ1-2 TRBV10-3 AISSERKGNYGYT
- TRBJ2-2 TRBV7-2 ASSSGTSGGAGTGELF
- TRBJ1-1 TRBV9 ASSVENVGVNTEAF
- TRBJ1-2 TRBV19 ASSIDFDANYGYT
- TRBJ1-1 TRBV18 ASSPLSWGRMNTEAF
- TRBJ2-3 TRBV5-1 ASSFDGGADTQY
- TRBJ2-1 TRBV18 ASSPPGQGSIGSYNEQF
- TRBJ2-7 TRBV7-6 ASSGAGPYEQY
- TRBJ2-1 TRBV9 ASSQKPPRGYNEQF
- TRBJ1-6 TRBV28 ASSPAPRDSYYNSPLH